This T cell receptor beta chain was sequenced for a study of blood T cell repertoires in COVID-19. Across the study: PBMCs, B-cell-depleted T cells, or T cells were the source of the cDNA or gDNA that made up the material.

As handled by the study authors: Estimated nucleated cell counts came from reference gene primer amplification. Profiled with immunoSEQ multiplex PCR; TCRdb holds only in-frame clones, not every one. The D gene and trimming were derived from the DNA, and the V and J assignments and clone size from that table. The sample lists about 150,000 clones, roughly 78% occurring once. This CDR3 contains 15 residues. Germline assignment: CDR1 KGHSH and CDR2 LQKENI. The V end lost 5 bases, the J end lost 0 bases, and 11 bases lay between the germline ends. This sequence was found in a human donor with acute or convalescent COVID-19. The donor label of this sample is uncertain. The sample consisted of peripheral blood. This rearrangement joins TRBV18 to TRBJ1-5; possible D gene TRBD1, 5 bases. The CDR3 spells CASSVGGDSNQPQHF. Written as DNA, the CDR3 is TGTGCCAGCTCAGTGGGGGGAGATAGCAATCAGCCCCAGCATTTT.